The 19 T cell receptor beta chains below were found in one sample sequenced in a study of blood T cells in healthy people across ages. Combining a sample-barcoded 5' primer with a J-beta primer mix, a second PCR ran for roughly 6 to 12 cycles. TCRdb passed the 5' RACE reads through MiXCR, listing each CDR3 protein once. This table has 1.5 million to 2 million distinct CDR3 sequences, roughly 43% appearing once. Material for sequencing was blood. These receptors came from a human donor in good health.

This clonotype was seen more than once but under ten times. At one of its ends the junction is not consistent with the germline gene, which may arise from a read error. The chain is built from TRBV7-2 and TRBJ1-5; D is ambiguous. This CDR3 spans 14 amino acids. Per the germline V gene, CDR1 is SGHTA and CDR2 is FQGNSA. In nucleotides, the CDR3 is TGTGCCAGTAGCTTGAGGGCAGGTCTTCAGCCCCAGCATTTT. It is translated as CASSLRAGLQPQHF.

The gene calls are TRBV10-3 and TRBJ1-1; D possibly corresponds to TRBD1 (5 bases). V gave up 10 bases and J gave up 0 bases, with 18 bases separating them. Germline lookup yields CDR1 ENHRY and CDR2 SYGVKD. The CDR3 has 15 residues. As DNA, the CDR3 is TGTGCCACCTACCCCGGGGCCAGCATGAACACTGAAGCTTTCTTT. This codes for CATYPGASMNTEAFF.

Details on this clonotype: A junction boundary mismatches the germline segment, possibly from a read error. The chain carries TRBV29-1 and TRBJ2-2, with D perhaps given as TRBD1 or TRBD2 (5 bases each). Looked up from germline, CDR1 is SQVTM and CDR2 is ANQGSEA. There are 14 residues in the CDR3. Here the CDR3 DNA reads TGCAGCGTTTTACTTGTTCCAGGGACCGGGGAGCCGTTTTTT. As protein: CSVLLVPGTGEPFF.

This clonotype was recorded only once. The rearrangement links TRBV20-1 to TRBJ1-5, with a possible D match to TRBD1 (6 bases). The CDR3 covers 13 residues. V lost 3 bases to trimming and J lost 6 bases, with 12 bases between them. The germline V gene has CDR1 DFQATT and CDR2 SNEGSKA (reference sequence). The CDR3 DNA follows: TGCAGTGCTAGGGACGGGGGGCCTCAGCCCCAGCATTTT. Amino acids: CSARDGGPQPQHF.

The chain is built from TRBV7-8 and TRBJ1-1, with D maybe TRBD1 (5 bases). Germline values: CDR1 SGHVS, CDR2 FQNEAQ. The CDR3 has 15 residues. With 7 bases removed from V and 5 bases from J, the gap between germline ends came to 20 bases. The CDR3 sequence is CASTITGGIRTEAFF. The CDR3 nucleotides read TGTGCCAGCACCATTACCGGGGGTATTAGGACTGAAGCTTTCTTT. The variable domain in full, with the rest retrieved from reference TRBV7-8 and TRBJ1-1, is GAGVSQSPRYKVAKRGQDVALRCDPISGHVSLFWYQQALGQGPEFLTYFQNEAQLDKSGLPSDRFFAERPEGSVSTLKIQRTQQEDSAVYLCASTITGGIRTEAFFGQGTRLTVV.

The sample holds a few counts of this clonotype. The chain carries TRBV20-1 and TRBJ2-5; 10 nucleotides match TRBD1. CDR3 size: 12 residues. V was clipped by 4 bases and J by 7 bases; unmatched bases: 3. Germline V gene sequence: CDR1 DFQATT, CDR2 SNEGSKA (reference sequence). The chain's CDR3 is CSANRQGATQYF. CDR3 nucleotide sequence: TGCAGTGCTAACCGACAGGGGGCGACCCAGTACTTC.

This clonotype occurred many times. The chain joins TRBV6-5 to TRBJ2-7; no clear D gene. This CDR3 spans 13 amino acids. In germline, CDR1 is MNHEY, CDR2 SVGAGI. V was shortened by 7 bases and J by 0 bases, with 10 bases between the two germline ends. In DNA, the CDR3 is TGTGCCAGCAAAGGCATAAGCTCCTACGAGCAGTACTTC. Its protein is CASKGISSYEQYF.

The chain links TRBV27 to TRBJ2-6; D perhaps matches TRBD1 (6 bases). V lost 1 base and J 1 base, leaving 11 bases between the germline ends. The CDR3 covers 17 residues. Germline CDR1 reads MNHEY; CDR2 reads SMNVEV (reference sequence). The CDR3 DNA sequence: TGTGCCAGCAGTTTATTAGAAGGACAGTCTGGGGCCAACGTCCTGACTTTC. Translated, it gives CASSLLEGQSGANVLTF.

The genes are TRBV9 and TRBJ2-5, with 10 bases aligning to TRBD1. CDR1 and CDR2 from the germline V gene are SGDLS and YYNGEE. V gave up 4 bases and J gave up 4 bases; unmatched junction bases: 7. The CDR3 totals 15 residues. In DNA form, the CDR3 reads TGTGCCAGCAGCCCGGGGACAGGGGTAGTAGAGACCCAGTACTTC. Translation gives CASSPGTGVVETQYF. The full variable domain, with the rest looked up from reference TRBV9 and TRBJ2-5, is DSGVTQTPKHLITATGQRVTLRCSPRSGDLSVYWYQQSLDQGLQFLIQYYNGEERAKGNILERFSAQQFPDLHSELNLSSLELGDSALYFCASSPGTGVVETQYFGPGTRLLVL.

This clonotype was recorded a few times. The chain is built from TRBV27 and TRBJ2-3; D gene uncertain. Per the germline V gene, CDR1 is MNHEY and CDR2 is SMNVEV (reference sequence). Trimming cost V 6 bases and J 0 bases, with 25 bases left between them. The CDR3 extends over 19 amino acids. The CDR3: CASSRDEKNSLRSTDTQYF. CDR3 sequence (DNA): TGTGCCAGCAGCCGTGATGAAAAAAACAGCCTAAGGAGCACAGATACGCAGTATTTT.

This clonotype was detected only a few times. This sequence joins TRBV30 and TRBJ2-5; 7 bases line up with TRBD2. V was clipped by 1 base and J by 5 bases; unmatched bases: 10. The germline V gene has CDR1 GTSNPN and CDR2 SVGIG (reference sequence). The CDR3 is 15 amino acids. CDR3 in DNA: TGTGCCTGGAGTGGGAGCGGGGCTAGGCGGGAGACCCAGTACTTC. Translation gives CAWSGSGARRETQYF.

The count of this clonotype is one. V is TRBV14 and J is TRBJ2-5; the D gene is possibly TRBD2 (5 bases). V lost 0 bases and J lost 2, with 19 bases in between. The CDR3 sequence is 18 residues long. The germline V gene encodes CDR1 SGHDN and CDR2 FVKESK. This CDR3 is CASSQDAEEGIFQETQYF. Written as DNA, the CDR3 is TGTGCCAGCAGCCAAGACGCTGAAGAGGGTATCTTTCAAGAGACCCAGTACTTC.

V is TRBV15 and J is TRBJ1-3, with a weak D call TRBD1 (5 bases). V was pared by 5 bases and J by 4 bases, with 9 bases between. Looked up from germline, CDR1 is LNHNV and CDR2 is YYDKDF (reference sequence). The CDR3 extends over 13 amino acids. CDR3 loop: CATSVRQGNTIYF. The CDR3 DNA sequence: TGTGCCACCAGCGTACGACAGGGAAACACCATATATTTT.

The V and J genes are TRBV7-2 and TRBJ2-1; 8 bases line up with TRBD2. Looked up from germline, CDR1 is SGHTA and CDR2 is FQGNSA. The junction had 10 bases not matched to a gene; V was cut back by 5 bases and J by 7 bases. The CDR3 is 15 amino acids. This CDR3 is CASSRGRGGRNEQFF. Here the CDR3 DNA reads TGTGCCAGCAGCCGAGGACGGGGGGGCCGGAATGAGCAGTTCTTC.

This clonotype was counted many times. Here the CDR3 reads CSVGTVYGYTF. CDR3 DNA: TGCAGCGTCGGGACGGTTTATGGCTACACCTTC. This chain links TRBV29-1 with TRBJ1-2; the D gene is possibly TRBD1 (5 bases). Germline assignment: CDR1 SQVTM and CDR2 ANQGSEA. Trimming shortened V by 6 bases and J by 5 bases, and 10 bases separated the two germline ends. The CDR3 has 11 amino acids. Based on the CDR3 plus reference TRBV29-1 and TRBJ1-2, the full variable domain is SAVISQKPSRDICQRGTSLTIQCQVDSQVTMMFWYRQQPGQSLTLIATANQGSEATYESGFVIDKFPISRPNLTFSTLTVSNMSPEDSSIYLCSVGTVYGYTFGSGTRLTVV.

In regard to this clonotype: Mismatch with germline at one junction end may stem from a read error. The V call is TRBV20-1, the J call TRBJ2-6; 9 bases agree with TRBD2. Germline loops: CDR1 DFQATT, CDR2 SNEGSKA (reference sequence). The CDR3 is 18 residues long. Here the CDR3 reads CSARDLVSGGSGTNVLTF. The CDR3 DNA is TGCAGTGCTAGAGATCTAGTCAGCGGGGGGTCTGGGACCAACGTCCTGACTTTC.

This chain connects TRBV20-1 to TRBJ1-5; D is ambiguous. V lost 1 base to trimming and J lost 3 bases, with 7 bases between them. Germline V gene lookup returns CDR1 DFQATT and CDR2 SNEGSKA (reference sequence). This CDR3 is built from 13 residues. The CDR3 reads CSARGQINQPQHF. In DNA, the CDR3 is TGCAGTGCTAGAGGGCAAATCAATCAGCCCCAGCATTTT.

This clonotype turned up a few times. The chain couples TRBV15 to TRBJ2-3, with a tentative D call TRBD2 (6 bases). The CDR3 loop spans 14 amino acids. The germline V and J ends were trimmed by 7 bases and 1 base, with 12 bases remaining between them. Germline values: CDR1 LNHNV, CDR2 YYDKDF (reference sequence). The CDR3 loop is CATTDRRGTDTQYF. The CDR3 DNA sequence: TGTGCCACCACCGATAGGAGGGGCACAGATACGCAGTATTTT.

The chain combines TRBV5-1 with TRBJ2-1; 7 nucleotides match TRBD1. J lost 4 bases, V lost 3 bases, and 7 bases had no gene match. The CDR3 totals 15 residues. Germline V gene lookup returns CDR1 SGHRS and CDR2 YFSETQ. CDR3 amino acids: CASSSAGTAYNEQFF. In nucleotides, the CDR3 is TGCGCCAGCAGCTCAGCAGGGACAGCATACAATGAGCAGTTCTTC.